This T cell receptor beta chain was sequenced during a study of vaccination and CD4 T cells after COVID-19. Background on the study: Sampling after COVID took place at a median of around 110 days (range 35 to 161) following diagnosis.

The treatment here: approximately 9-day PBMC culture with coronavirus spike peptide pools or control peptides (ViraFEST assay). With the Oncomine TCR Beta short-read assay, DNA from cultured CD4+ T cells was sequenced. A single record per CDR3 protein comes from TCRdb applying MiXCR to the PCR reads. Among some 14,000 distinct CDR3 sequences, 65% to 80% were seen once, and the ten largest hold around a sixth. A note on this clonotype: Its antigen is undetermined.

The CDR3 is made up of 17 amino acids. Germline CDR1 reads MGHDK; CDR2 reads SYGVNS. Trimming removed 0 bases at V and 1 base at J, with 13 bases between. The chain carries TRBV25-1 and TRBJ2-4, with no clear D. Material: CD4+ T cells from blood, cultured in vitro. The source of this sequence is a human donor who had recovered from COVID-19. The CDR3 coding sequence is TGTGCCAGCAGTGAATATGGGCTAGTAGAGGCCAAAAACATTCAGTACTTC. It codes for CASSEYGLVEAKNIQYF.